The 17 T cell receptor beta chains presented below share a single source sample, sequenced in a study of T-cell reconstitution after alpha-beta-depleted transplantation in children. Unique molecular identifiers were incorporated during preparation of the TCRbeta library. MiXCR was run by TCRdb on the PCR reads, yielding one entry per CDR3 protein. This table holds around 380,000 distinct CDR3 sequences, roughly a tenth found once. The sample was PBMCs from the stem cell graft donor, taken from the stem cell graft. The receptors originated from a human donor who donated a stem cell graft to a child with acute myeloid leukemia.

The chain carries TRBV4-1 and TRBJ2-7, with no clear D. The CDR3 contains 14 residues. CDR1 is MGHRA, CDR2 YSYEKL, per germline. V was cut by 2 bases and J by 0 bases, with 8 bases left in between. Written as DNA, the CDR3 is TGCGCCAGCAGCCAAACCGGCTACTCCTACGAGCAGTACTTC. Protein product: CASSQTGYSYEQYF.

This clonotype came up a few times. CDR3 coding DNA: TGCGCCAGCAGCTTGACCCCTAGCGGGGGGGGCAACAATGAGCAGTTCTTC. Translating it yields CASSLTPSGGGNNEQFF. J is TRBJ2-1 and V is TRBV5-1; TRBD2 matches 12 bases. CDR1 is SGHRS, CDR2 YFSETQ, per germline. The V segment lost 1 base and the J segment 5 bases; nucleotides outside the gene matches: 7. This CDR3 has 17 amino acids.

The J gene is TRBJ2-4, the V gene TRBV6-2 or TRBV6-3; D remains ambiguous. The length of the CDR3 is 14 residues. CDR1 and CDR2 (germline): MNHEY, SVGEGT. V lost 7 bases to trimming and J lost 0 bases, with 10 bases between them. The CDR3 sequence is CASKTPLAKNIQYF. DNA for the CDR3: TGTGCCAGCAAGACACCGTTAGCCAAAAACATTCAGTACTTC.

This clonotype has at least ten counts. The chain links TRBV12-3 or TRBV12-4 to TRBJ2-2; 8 bases match TRBD1. The CDR3 length is 15 residues. V was clipped by 6 bases and J by 5 bases; unmatched bases: 8. In DNA form, the CDR3 reads TGTGCCAGCAGAGGACAACAGGGGGGTACCGGGGAGCTGTTTTTT. Protein: CASRGQQGGTGELFF.

This clonotype occurred a few times. The rearrangement uses TRBV20-1 and TRBJ1-1, with D possibly matching TRBD1 (5 bases). V lost 2 bases and J 0 bases, leaving 10 bases between the germline ends. Germline CDR1 DFQATT, CDR2 SNEGSKA (reference sequence). CDR3 size: 14 residues. The chain's CDR3 is CSARKGTVNTEAFF. For the CDR3, the DNA is TGCAGTGCTAGAAAAGGGACGGTGAACACTGAAGCTTTCTTT.

This clonotype was counted many times. This CDR3 is CSARDLPKETQYF. The CDR3, as DNA: TGCAGTGCTAGAGATTTGCCGAAAGAGACCCAGTACTTC. The chain joins TRBV20-1 to TRBJ2-5; D gene unclear. CDR3 length: 13 residues. Germline V gene lookup returns CDR1 DFQATT and CDR2 SNEGSKA (reference sequence). V was clipped by 0 bases and J by 3 bases, with 8 bases between them.

This clonotype was detected only a few times. The chain has TRBV12-3 or TRBV12-4 and TRBJ1-4, with a tentative D call TRBD1 (5 bases). With 5 bases removed from V and 7 bases from J, the gap between germline ends came to 17 bases. The length of the CDR3 is 15 residues. The CDR3 sequence is CASSPGTLSLEKLFF. Written as DNA, the CDR3 is TGTGCCAGCAGTCCAGGGACTCTCTCCCTTGAAAAACTGTTTTTT.

This clonotype was counted at least ten times. CDR3 sequence reads: CSVEGAGAIYNEQFF. CDR3 coding DNA: TGCAGCGTTGAAGGGGCGGGGGCCATTTACAATGAGCAGTTCTTC. V and J are TRBV29-1 and TRBJ2-1, with D maybe TRBD2 (7 bases). The CDR3 consists of 15 residues. CDR1 is SQVTM, CDR2 ANQGSEA, per germline. Trimming stripped 1 base from V and 4 bases from J, with 14 bases between.

The chain links TRBV20-1 to TRBJ1-1, with TRBD1 matching 9 bases. J gave up 0 bases and V 5 bases, and 4 bases lay outside the gene matches. The CDR3 is 14 amino acids. CDR1 and CDR2 (germline): DFQATT, SNEGSKA (reference sequence). In nucleotides, the CDR3 is TGCAGTGCTTCCCGACAGGGGGTGAACACTGAAGCTTTCTTT. Its protein is CSASRQGVNTEAFF.

This clonotype was observed a few times. The chain uses TRBV5-4 and TRBJ2-1; TRBD1 is a possible D gene (6 bases). The CDR3 consists of 15 residues. The ends were cut back, 3 bases at V and 7 bases at J, with 17 bases in the middle. Germline CDR1 is SGHNT and CDR2 is YYREEE (reference sequence). CDR3 in amino acids: CASSWQDSGLNEQFF. DNA of the CDR3: TGTGCCAGCAGCTGGCAGGACAGCGGCCTTAATGAGCAGTTCTTC.

The chain uses TRBV20-1 and TRBJ1-2; TRBD1 matches at 7 bases. The CDR3 is 15 amino acids. With 3 bases clipped from V and 0 bases from J, the junction kept 7 bases outside the gene matches. In germline, CDR1 is DFQATT, CDR2 SNEGSKA (reference sequence). CDR3 coding DNA: TGCAGTGCTAGTTCTCCGACAGGGTCTAACTATGGCTACACCTTC. It is translated as CSASSPTGSNYGYTF.

The sample holds a few counts of this clonotype. This chain joins TRBV9 and TRBJ2-5; 7 bases match TRBD1. CDR3 length: 15 amino acids. The J segment lost 2 bases and the V segment lost 4 bases, leaving 8 bases of the junction unmatched. Germline lookup yields CDR1 SGDLS and CDR2 YYNGEE. The CDR3 spells CASSPSGQRQETQYF. The CDR3 bases are TGTGCCAGCAGCCCATCGGGACAGCGACAAGAGACCCAGTACTTC.

This clonotype appeared many times. This chain links TRBV13 with TRBJ2-3, with 7 bases fitting TRBD2. The CDR3 consists of 17 residues. Germline V lookup: CDR1 PRHDT, CDR2 FYEKMQ (reference sequence). V trimming: 4 bases; J trimming: 4 bases; junction bases outside the gene matches: 14. Here the CDR3 DNA reads TGTGCCAGCAGCTCCTCGCAGCGGGGCCTTTGGGCAGATACGCAGTATTTT. As protein: CASSSSQRGLWADTQYF.

The V gene is TRBV6-5, the J gene TRBJ1-1; D is unresolved. The CDR3 is made up of 17 amino acids. Germline CDR1 MNHEY, CDR2 SVGAGI. The ends were cut back, 0 bases at V and 1 base at J, with 15 bases in the middle. The CDR3 protein is CASSYSKYRGTNTEAFF. DNA for the CDR3: TGTGCCAGCAGTTACTCGAAGTATCGGGGAACGAACACTGAAGCTTTCTTT.

The V and J genes are TRBV6-5 and TRBJ2-5; TRBD2 might be the D (6 bases). The CDR3 covers 16 residues. The ends were cut back, 0 bases at V and 3 bases at J, with 14 bases in the middle. In germline, CDR1 is MNHEY, CDR2 SVGAGI. The chain's CDR3 is CASSYSRLASKETQYF. CDR3 DNA sequence: TGTGCCAGCAGTTACTCTCGCCTAGCGAGTAAAGAGACCCAGTACTTC.

This clonotype was picked up many times. The rearrangement links TRBV19 to TRBJ2-1; unclear D gene. CDR1 LNHDA and CDR2 SQIVND come from the germline V gene (reference sequence). Deletions cut 3 bases from V and 8 bases from J, with 11 bases between. The CDR3 spans 13 residues. As DNA, the CDR3 is TGTGCCAGTAGTATTAGTGTGTCCTATGAGCAGTTCTTC. Its translation: CASSISVSYEQFF.

This clonotype was seen a handful of times. The rearrangement links TRBV6-1 to TRBJ1-5; TRBD1 aligns across 7 bases. V lost 9 bases to trimming and J lost 2 bases; unmatched junction nucleotides: 10. CDR1 and CDR2 (germline): MNHNS, SASEGT. This CDR3 spans 15 amino acids. For the CDR3, the DNA is TGTGCCAGTAGACAGGGAACAGGGGGCAATCAGCCCCAGCATTTT. Residues: CASRQGTGGNQPQHF.